This TCR beta chain was found in a study of cytomegalovirus exposure and HLA in healthy donors. Worth noting for this clone: Antigen: not known.

Study results and limitations: In vitro data verified a few CMV-associated chains as specific for CMV antigens.

The PCR contained 60 Vbeta and 13 Jbeta primers. The repertoire was sequenced with immunoSEQ multiplex PCR; TCRdb's copy has only in-frame clones and lacks some. The table for this sample gives approximately 110,000 clones. CDR1 is LNHDA and CDR2 is SQIVND in the germline V gene (reference sequence). The CDR3 has 14 residues. Trimming stripped 3 bases from V and 4 bases from J, with 12 bases between. This TCR derives from a man younger than 35 in good health and CMV-seronegative. This chain joins TRBV19 and TRBJ2-5; tentatively, D is TRBD1 (6 bases). Material for sequencing was PBMCs. For the CDR3, the DNA is TGTGCCAGTAGTATGGTGGGGGCCGGAGAGACCCAGTACTTC. Translated, it gives CASSMVGAGETQYF.